These T cell receptor beta chains were read from a single sample in a study of cytomegalovirus exposure and HLA in healthy donors. TCRdb keeps only in-frame clones here, not all; method: immunoSEQ multiplex PCR. The profile shows roughly 180,000 clones, about four fifths of them singletons. Sequencing was carried out using PBMCs. Source of these receptors: a man aged 18 to 29 in good health and CMV-seropositive. CDR3s include the opening cysteine and the closing phenylalanine or tryptophan. The D gene is left open where the match is weak. Size values are once, few and many counts, or a class for expanded clones, and some rows have none.

v_gene: TRBV5-4; j_gene: TRBJ1-1; abundance: .; d_gene: .; CDR3aa: CASSSLDGGTEAFF; CDR3nt: TGTGCCAGCAGCTCCCTGGACGGGGGCACTGAAGCTTTCTTT
v_gene: TRBV13; j_gene: TRBJ2-7; abundance: .; d_gene: TRBD2; CDR3aa: CASSFGIGGRANEQYF; CDR3nt: TGTGCCAGCAGCTTCGGTATTGGCGGGAGGGCCAACGAGCAGTACTTC
v_gene: TRBV27; j_gene: TRBJ2-7; abundance: once; d_gene: .; CDR3aa: CASSLTAGYTSYEQYF; CDR3nt: TGTGCCAGCAGTTTAACGGCAGGGTATACATCCTACGAGCAGTACTTC
v_gene: TRBV28; j_gene: TRBJ2-2; abundance: .; d_gene: TRBD2; CDR3aa: CASSHSGLAGSVTGELFF; CDR3nt: TGTGCCAGCAGTCACTCGGGACTAGCGGGATCAGTCACCGGGGAGCTGTTTTTT
v_gene: TRBV28; j_gene: TRBJ1-5; abundance: .; d_gene: .; CDR3aa: CASSPLNWTVHQPQHF; CDR3nt: TGTGCCAGCAGTCCCCTCAACTGGACAGTTCATCAGCCCCAGCATTTT
v_gene: TRBV2; j_gene: TRBJ2-7; abundance: .; d_gene: TRBD1; CDR3aa: CARTGTDSYEQYF; CDR3nt: TGTGCCCGAACCGGGACAGACTCCTACGAGCAGTACTTC
v_gene: TRBV10-3; j_gene: TRBJ1-5; abundance: .; d_gene: .; CDR3aa: CAISEGGISNQPQHF; CDR3nt: TGTGCCATCAGTGAAGGGGGTATAAGCAATCAGCCCCAGCATTTT
v_gene: TRBV6-5; j_gene: TRBJ2-7; abundance: .; d_gene: .; CDR3aa: CASSYYARGSEQYF; CDR3nt: TGTGCCAGCAGTTACTACGCAAGGGGTTCCGAGCAGTACTTC
v_gene: TRBV5-8; j_gene: TRBJ2-3; abundance: .; d_gene: .; CDR3aa: CASSLALGTDTQYF; CDR3nt: TGTGCCAGCAGCTTGGCGTTAGGCACAGATACGCAGTATTTT
v_gene: TRBV7-2; j_gene: TRBJ2-7; abundance: .; d_gene: TRBD2; CDR3aa: CASSLGWREVYEQYF; CDR3nt: TGTGCCAGCAGCTTAGGTTGGCGGGAGGTGTACGAGCAGTACTTC
v_gene: TRBV5-1; j_gene: TRBJ1-1; abundance: once; d_gene: .; CDR3aa: CASSSLRQGGTEAFF; CDR3nt: TGCGCCAGCAGCTCATTGCGCCAGGGAGGGACTGAAGCTTTCTTT
v_gene: TRBV18; j_gene: TRBJ2-5; abundance: .; d_gene: TRBD1; CDR3aa: CASSPTGVEKTQYF; CDR3nt: TGTGCCAGCTCACCGACAGGGGTGGAAAAGACCCAGTACTTC
v_gene: TRBV5-6; j_gene: TRBJ2-1; abundance: .; d_gene: TRBD2; CDR3aa: CASSRSGTSPYNEQFF; CDR3nt: TGTGCCAGCAGCAGATCCGGGACTAGCCCCTACAATGAGCAGTTCTTC
v_gene: TRBV29-1; j_gene: TRBJ2-2; abundance: .; d_gene: TRBD2; CDR3aa: CSVGPGAGLGTGELFF; CDR3nt: TGCAGCGTTGGCCCCGGAGCGGGACTCGGCACCGGGGAGCTGTTTTTT
v_gene: TRBV5-1; j_gene: TRBJ2-5; abundance: .; d_gene: .; CDR3aa: CASSTETARVAQYF; CDR3nt: TGCGCCAGCAGCACCGAGACAGCCCGGGTGGCCCAGTACTTC
v_gene: TRBV9; j_gene: TRBJ2-4; abundance: .; d_gene: TRBD2; CDR3aa: CASSERSLGLAGDIQYF; CDR3nt: TGTGCCAGCAGCGAAAGATCCTTAGGACTAGCGGGAGACATTCAGTACTTC
v_gene: TRBV5-8; j_gene: TRBJ2-5; abundance: .; d_gene: .; CDR3aa: CASSSGRGAGETQYF; CDR3nt: TGTGCCAGCAGCTCGGGACGGGGGGCGGGAGAGACCCAGTACTTC
v_gene: TRBV27; j_gene: TRBJ2-7; abundance: once; d_gene: .; CDR3aa: CASSGHSYEQYF; CDR3nt: TGTGCCAGCTCGGGTCACTCCTACGAGCAGTACTTC
v_gene: TRBV30; j_gene: TRBJ1-5; abundance: .; d_gene: TRBD1; CDR3aa: CAWRPGTGGLGQPQHF; CDR3nt: TGTGCCTGGAGACCCGGGACAGGGGGCTTAGGTCAGCCCCAGCATTTT
v_gene: TRBV9; j_gene: TRBJ2-3; abundance: .; d_gene: .; CDR3aa: CASSVGPLGPTSTDTQYF; CDR3nt: TGTGCCAGCAGCGTAGGGCCCCTAGGTCCCACAAGCACAGATACGCAGTATTTT
v_gene: TRBV6-5; j_gene: TRBJ2-7; abundance: .; d_gene: .; CDR3aa: CASRTFAGKSYEQYF; CDR3nt: TGTGCCAGCAGGACCTTTGCGGGGAAATCCTACGAGCAGTACTTC
v_gene: TRBV18; j_gene: TRBJ1-2; abundance: .; d_gene: .; CDR3aa: CASSPSPGEHGYTF; CDR3nt: TGTGCCAGCTCACCATCTCCCGGAGAGCATGGCTACACCTTC
v_gene: TRBV4-2; j_gene: TRBJ2-7; abundance: .; d_gene: .; CDR3aa: CASSQGLTVDEQYF; CDR3nt: TGTGCCAGCAGCCAAGGTCTCACAGTAGACGAGCAGTACTTC
v_gene: TRBV5-1; j_gene: TRBJ2-6; abundance: .; d_gene: .; CDR3aa: CASSLATSSGANVLTF; CDR3nt: TGCGCCAGCAGCTTGGCCACGAGCTCTGGGGCCAACGTCCTGACTTTC
v_gene: TRBV4-2; j_gene: TRBJ1-3; abundance: .; d_gene: TRBD1; CDR3aa: CASSRGQVSGNTIYF; CDR3nt: TGTGCCAGCAGCCGTGGACAGGTCTCTGGAAACACCATATATTTT
v_gene: TRBV6-5; j_gene: TRBJ2-7; abundance: .; d_gene: .; CDR3aa: CASLGNSYEQYF; CDR3nt: TGTGCCAGCCTCGGGAACTCCTACGAGCAGTACTTC
v_gene: TRBV4-3; j_gene: TRBJ2-1; abundance: .; d_gene: TRBD2; CDR3aa: CASSQDPGEGWDEQFF; CDR3nt: TGCGCCAGCAGCCAAGATCCGGGGGAGGGCTGGGATGAGCAGTTCTTC
v_gene: TRBV9; j_gene: TRBJ2-3; abundance: few; d_gene: .; CDR3aa: CASGTDTQYF; CDR3nt: TGTGCGTCCGGGACAGATACGCAGTATTTT
v_gene: TRBV29-1; j_gene: TRBJ2-1; abundance: .; d_gene: TRBD2; CDR3aa: CSVHDGGNEQFF; CDR3nt: TGCAGCGTCCACGACGGGGGGAATGAGCAGTTCTTC
v_gene: TRBV6-5; j_gene: TRBJ1-4; abundance: .; d_gene: .; CDR3aa: CASSYSRAVVGEKLFF; CDR3nt: TGTGCCAGCAGTTACTCGAGGGCCGTGGTGGGTGAAAAACTGTTTTTT
v_gene: TRBV4-2; j_gene: TRBJ2-3; abundance: .; d_gene: .; CDR3aa: CASSQGRSRDTQYF; CDR3nt: TGTGCCAGCAGCCAAGGCCGGAGCCGAGATACGCAGTATTTT
v_gene: TRBV30; j_gene: TRBJ2-1; abundance: .; d_gene: TRBD1; CDR3aa: CAWRGTDYNEQFF; CDR3nt: TGTGCCTGGAGGGGGACAGATTACAATGAGCAGTTCTTC
v_gene: TRBV4-2; j_gene: TRBJ2-1; abundance: .; d_gene: TRBD2; CDR3aa: CASSQEAGGRHEQFF; CDR3nt: TGTGCCAGCAGCCAAGAAGCGGGAGGGCGCCATGAGCAGTTCTTC
v_gene: TRBV9; j_gene: TRBJ2-3; abundance: .; d_gene: TRBD2; CDR3aa: CASSLGLAGTDTQYF; CDR3nt: TGTGCCAGCAGCTTGGGACTAGCGGGTACAGATACGCAGTATTTT
v_gene: TRBV5-1; j_gene: TRBJ2-1; abundance: .; d_gene: .; CDR3aa: CASSPTMGTPQQFF; CDR3nt: TGCGCCAGCAGCCCCACTATGGGGACACCTCAGCAGTTCTTC
v_gene: TRBV28; j_gene: TRBJ1-5; abundance: .; d_gene: TRBD1; CDR3aa: CASSFLFQGASNQPQHF; CDR3nt: TGTGCCAGCAGTTTCCTCTTTCAGGGGGCGAGCAATCAGCCCCAGCATTTT
v_gene: TRBV7-8; j_gene: TRBJ1-1; abundance: .; d_gene: .; CDR3aa: CASSLGRGRDTEAFF; CDR3nt: TGTGCCAGCAGCTTAGGTAGGGGGAGGGACACTGAAGCTTTCTTT
v_gene: TRBV28; j_gene: TRBJ2-2; abundance: .; d_gene: .; CDR3aa: CASSLFPGLDTGELFF; CDR3nt: TGTGCCAGCAGTTTATTTCCAGGGCTAGACACCGGGGAGCTGTTTTTT
v_gene: TRBV6-1; j_gene: TRBJ1-4; abundance: .; d_gene: TRBD1; CDR3aa: CASSEEGQGLFF; CDR3nt: TGTGCCAGCAGTGAAGAGGGACAGGGGCTGTTTTTT
v_gene: TRBV5-4; j_gene: TRBJ2-7; abundance: .; d_gene: TRBD1; CDR3aa: CASSFPGQGGEQYF; CDR3nt: TGTGCCAGCAGCTTTCCAGGACAGGGGGGCGAGCAGTACTTC